This paragraph covers one TCR beta chain sequence. The antigen remains unidentified. The PCR was carried out with 60 Vbeta primers and 13 Jbeta primers. Original processing methods: Per a later analysis, the number of unique TCR beta chains was approximately 73 million, of which about 10 million were shared. The repertoire was sequenced with immunoSEQ multiplex PCR; TCRdb's copy has only in-frame clones and lacks some. V and J calls and clone size come straight from that table; D and trimming were deduced from the DNA. The sample contains some 170,000 clones, around four fifths of which appear only once. This record belongs to a study of cytomegalovirus exposure and HLA in healthy donors. Across the whole study: Clustering assigned 70% to 90% of the roughly 380 genotyped donors to the Caucasian-associated ancestry cluster. Study observations and caveats: What a later analysis showed was that several of the most significant clusters appeared linked to common viral pathogens.

Looked up from germline, CDR1 is SQVTM and CDR2 is ANQGSEA. The CDR3 is made up of 16 amino acids. V shed 5 bases and J 2 bases; nucleotides not matched to a gene: 11. The sample consisted of PBMCs. This sequence was found in a young man in good health and CMV-seropositive. V and J are TRBV29-1 and TRBJ1-5; 8 bases line up with TRBD1. Here the CDR3 DNA reads TGCAGCGTTCGCGAGGGGATACAGGGGGGCAATCAGCCCCAGCATTTT. Its protein product is CSVREGIQGGNQPQHF.